Listed below are T cell receptor beta chains from one sample, sequenced in a study of patients and donors after allogeneic stem cell transplantation. One entry per CDR3 protein results from TCRdb running MiXCR on the RT-PCR reads. The data contain tens of thousands of distinct CDR3 sequences, roughly a third of them singletons. Sequencing used blood, either unsorted or a sorted T cell fraction (not recorded which). The receptors shown here come from a human donor who was either an allogeneic HSCT recipient or a stem cell or donor lymphocyte infusion donor (not recorded which). It is not recorded whose cells these are; they may come from a transplant donor. Both conserved end residues are part of each CDR3. Fields, in order: V gene, clone size, J gene, D gene, CDR3 protein, CDR3 DNA. A D gene is named only where the DNA matches it firmly. Some rows have no size entry. The others give once, few or many, or a class for an expanded clone.

>TRBV11-3|few|TRBJ1-4|NA
CASSPTPDVEKLFF
TGTGCCAGCAGCCCCACGCCGGATGTTGAAAAACTGTTTTTT
>TRBV12-3/TRBV12-4|NA|TRBJ1-1|TRBD1
CASSFPGTAYQNTEAFF
TGTGCCAGCAGTTTCCCTGGGACAGCATATCAGAACACTGAAGCTTTCTTT
>TRBV5-6|NA|TRBJ2-7|TRBD1
CASSFLPGQGVYEQYF
TGTGCCAGCAGCTTTTTACCGGGACAGGGGGTCTACGAGCAGTACTTC
>TRBV5-1|few|TRBJ1-1|NA
CASSYAPTQGFSTEAFF
TGCGCCAGCAGCTACGCACCTACACAGGGTTTTAGCACTGAAGCTTTCTTT
>TRBV5-1|NA|TRBJ2-3|TRBD2
CASSLGTSRDTQYF
TGCGCCAGCAGCTTGGGGACTAGCAGAGATACGCAGTATTTT
>TRBV4-2|NA|TRBJ2-1|NA
CASSQRPLGNEQFF
TGTGCCAGCAGCCAGAGACCTCTAGGCAATGAGCAGTTCTTC
>TRBV25-1|NA|TRBJ1-1|NA
CASSVPGLGTEAFF
TGTGCCAGCAGTGTTCCGGGACTGGGGACTGAAGCTTTCTTT
>TRBV4-3|NA|TRBJ1-5|NA
CASSQDINRQPQHF
TGCGCCAGCAGCCAAGATATAAATCGACAGCCCCAGCATTTT
>TRBV24-1|few|TRBJ2-3|NA
CATSDFSVRGTDTQYF
TGTGCCACCAGTGATTTCTCCGTCCGGGGCACAGATACGCAGTATTTT
>TRBV5-1|NA|TRBJ1-1|NA
CASSLTGTVNTEAFF
TGCGCCAGCAGCTTGACCGGGACGGTGAACACTGAAGCTTTCTTT
>TRBV5-1|few|TRBJ1-1|TRBD1
CASSLDRGEAFF
TGCGCCAGCAGCTTGGACAGGGGTGAAGCTTTCTTT
>TRBV11-2|NA|TRBJ2-1|TRBD2
CASSRIAGGKNNEQFF
TGTGCCAGCAGCCGGATAGCGGGAGGAAAGAACAATGAGCAGTTCTTC
>TRBV12-3/TRBV12-4|NA|TRBJ1-5|NA
CASMEDVLYSNQPQHF
TGTGCCAGCATGGAGGACGTACTTTATAGCAATCAGCCCCAGCATTTT
>TRBV6-5|many|TRBJ2-3|TRBD1
CASSLQGAADTQYF
TGTGCCAGCAGTCTGCAGGGGGCAGCAGATACGCAGTATTTT
>TRBV5-5|NA|TRBJ1-5|NA
CASTQGPLSNQPQHF
TGTGCCAGCACCCAGGGACCCTTGAGCAATCAGCCCCAGCATTTT
>TRBV7-9|few|TRBJ2-2|NA
CASSSLYLADNTGELFF
TGTGCCAGCAGTTCCCTTTATCTCGCGGACAACACCGGGGAGCTGTTTTTT
>TRBV15|many|TRBJ2-1|TRBD2
CATSRDRLAGSSYNEQFF
TGTGCCACCAGCAGAGATCGGCTAGCGGGGAGCTCCTACAATGAGCAGTTCTTC
>TRBV6-2/TRBV6-3|once|TRBJ1-2|NA
CASSSPDRAANYGYTF
TGTGCCAGCAGCTCCCCAGACCGAGCAGCTAACTATGGCTACACCTTC
>TRBV7-9|few|TRBJ2-3|NA
CASSVHLLGADTQYF
TGTGCCAGCAGCGTCCACTTGCTAGGTGCAGATACGCAGTATTTT
>TRBV12-3/TRBV12-4|NA|TRBJ2-7|NA
CASSPEDGSYEQYF
TGTGCCAGCAGCCCAGAGGACGGCTCCTACGAGCAGTACTTC
>TRBV4-2|NA|TRBJ2-1|NA
CASSSPIIQPWNEQFF
TGTGCCAGCAGCTCGCCGATAATTCAACCGTGGAATGAGCAGTTCTTC
>TRBV6-6|NA|TRBJ1-3|NA
CASSYEALLSGNTIYF
TGTGCCAGCAGTTACGAGGCCCTTCTCTCTGGAAACACCATATATTTT
>TRBV4-3|NA|TRBJ2-5|NA
CASSQDFSNGETQYF
TGCGCCAGCAGCCAAGATTTCAGCAATGGCGAGACCCAGTACTTC
>TRBV4-2|once|TRBJ1-5|NA
CASSQEGSNKPQHF
TGTGCCAGCAGCCAAGAGGGGAGCAATAAGCCCCAGCATTTT
>TRBV12-3/TRBV12-4|NA|TRBJ1-1|TRBD1
CASSPTGLNTEAFF
TGTGCCAGCAGTCCGACAGGGTTGAACACTGAAGCTTTCTTT
>TRBV29-1|NA|TRBJ2-5|NA
CSARSQGETQYF
TGCAGCGCCCGAAGTCAGGGGGAGACCCAGTACTTC
>TRBV12-3/TRBV12-4|NA|TRBJ2-3|TRBD1
CASQDRLGSDTQYF
TGTGCCAGCCAGGACAGGTTAGGGTCAGATACGCAGTATTTT
>TRBV28|many|TRBJ2-7|NA
CASSLEGAYEQYF
TGTGCCAGCAGTTTAGAGGGTGCCTACGAGCAGTACTTC